This T cell receptor beta chain was sequenced in a study of T-cell memory formation after mild COVID-19. General observations from the study: Some clones that responded turned up in pre-infection memory, which suggests that cross-reactive memory joined in.

TCRdb called the 5' RACE reads again in MiXCR, with one record for every CDR3 protein. The profile covers some 300,000 distinct CDR3 sequences, with 15% to 20% appearing a single time and around a fifth taken by the ten largest. With regard to this clonotype: Its antigen remains unidentified.

J was trimmed by 5 bases and V by 6 bases; bases with no gene match: 11. The V gene's germline CDR1 is SQVTM and CDR2 ANQGSEA. The CDR3 is 14 amino acids. Sequences were obtained from PBMCs or a T cell subset sorted from them (not recorded which). The receptor comes from a man aged 18 to 30 who had mild COVID-19 (a few samples of this study predate the infection). Cell type and time point are not known. The gene calls are TRBV29-1 and TRBJ2-5, with 8 bases matching TRBD1. The CDR3: CSVRETGVLETQYF. The CDR3 region has the DNA TGCAGCGTACGTGAGACAGGGGTTTTGGAGACCCAGTACTTC.